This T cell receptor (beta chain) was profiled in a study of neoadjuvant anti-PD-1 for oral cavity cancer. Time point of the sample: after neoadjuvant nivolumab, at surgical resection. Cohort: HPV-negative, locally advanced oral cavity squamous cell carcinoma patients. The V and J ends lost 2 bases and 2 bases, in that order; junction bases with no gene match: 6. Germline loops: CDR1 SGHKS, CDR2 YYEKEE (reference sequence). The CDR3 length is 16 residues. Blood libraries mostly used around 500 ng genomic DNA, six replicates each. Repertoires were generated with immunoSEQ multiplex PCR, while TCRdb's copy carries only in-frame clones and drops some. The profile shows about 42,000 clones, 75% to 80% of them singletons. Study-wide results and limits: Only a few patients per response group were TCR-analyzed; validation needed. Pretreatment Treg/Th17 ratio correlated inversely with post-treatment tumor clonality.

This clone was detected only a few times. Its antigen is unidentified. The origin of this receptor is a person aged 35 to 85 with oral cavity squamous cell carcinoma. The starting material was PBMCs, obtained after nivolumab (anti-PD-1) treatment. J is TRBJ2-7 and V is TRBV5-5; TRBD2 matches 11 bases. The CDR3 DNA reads TGTGCCAGCAGCTTACTTAGCGGGAGGGCCGCCTACGAGCAGTACTTC. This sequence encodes CASSLLSGRAAYEQYF.